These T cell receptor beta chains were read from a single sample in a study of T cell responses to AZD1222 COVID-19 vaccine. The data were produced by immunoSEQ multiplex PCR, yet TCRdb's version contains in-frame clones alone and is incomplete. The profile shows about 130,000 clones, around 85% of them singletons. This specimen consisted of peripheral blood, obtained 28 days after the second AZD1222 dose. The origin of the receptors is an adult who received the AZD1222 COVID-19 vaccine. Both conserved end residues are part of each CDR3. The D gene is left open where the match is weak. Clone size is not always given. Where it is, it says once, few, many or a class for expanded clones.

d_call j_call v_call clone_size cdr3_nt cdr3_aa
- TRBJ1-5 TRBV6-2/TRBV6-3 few TGTGCCAGCAGTTACTCGCCGGGGGCTCGTAATCAGCCCCAGCATTTT CASSYSPGARNQPQHF
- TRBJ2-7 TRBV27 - TGTGCCAGCAGTCCGCCCTGGGCAGGGGTTCCCTACGAGCAGTACTTC CASSPPWAGVPYEQYF
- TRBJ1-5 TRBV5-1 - TGCGCCAGCAGCCTGCTAGATCCGGGGGCTCAGCCCCAGCATTTT CASSLLDPGAQPQHF
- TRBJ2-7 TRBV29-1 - TGCAGCACCGGGAACTCCTACGAGCAGTACTTC CSTGNSYEQYF
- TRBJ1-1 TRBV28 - TGTGCCAGCAGTTTACAGAGGGGAAGTGAAGCTTTCTTT CASSLQRGSEAFF
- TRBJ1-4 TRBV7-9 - TGTGCCAGCGATCAAAATGAAAAACTGTTTTTT CASDQNEKLFF
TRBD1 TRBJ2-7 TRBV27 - TGTGCCAGCACTTTTTTCCCACCACCCAGGACAGGGGTCGAGCAGTACTTC CASTFFPPPRTGVEQYF
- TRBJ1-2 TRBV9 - TGTGCCAGCAGTCAGTCAAGGGACGGGAGCTATGGCTACACCTTC CASSQSRDGSYGYTF
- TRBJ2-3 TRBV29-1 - TGCAGCGTTGACGGGAACACAGATACGCAGTATTTT CSVDGNTDTQYF
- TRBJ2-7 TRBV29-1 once TGCAGCGTTCGGCGAATCGACTCCTACGAGCAGTACTTC CSVRRIDSYEQYF
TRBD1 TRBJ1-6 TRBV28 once TGTGCCAGCAGCCCCCGGGACAGACTGAATTCACCCCTCCACTTT CASSPRDRLNSPLHF
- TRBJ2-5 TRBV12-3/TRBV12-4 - TGTGCCAGCAGTCCGGTTAATAGGGAGACCCAGTACTTC CASSPVNRETQYF
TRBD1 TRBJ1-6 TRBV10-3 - TGTGCCATCAATATTGGGACAGATATTAATTCACCCCTCCACTTT CAINIGTDINSPLHF
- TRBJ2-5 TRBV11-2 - TGTGCCAGCAGCTTGAGGCAACGTTTCCCACAAACAGGGAAAGAGACCCAGTACTTC CASSLRQRFPQTGKETQYF
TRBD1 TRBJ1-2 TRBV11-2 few TGTGCCAGCAGCTTAGATGTGGGACAGGGACTTGGCTACACCTTC CASSLDVGQGLGYTF
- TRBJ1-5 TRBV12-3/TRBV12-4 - TGTGCCAGCTCTATTATGACACAGCAGCCCCAGCATTTT CASSIMTQQPQHF
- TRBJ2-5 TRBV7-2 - TGTGCCAGCAGCTTACAGGGTGGCCAAGAGACCCAGTACTTC CASSLQGGQETQYF
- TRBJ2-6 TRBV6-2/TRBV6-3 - TGTGCCAGCAGTTACACGATTCTGACGGAATACTCTGGGGCCAACGTCCTGACTTTC CASSYTILTEYSGANVLTF
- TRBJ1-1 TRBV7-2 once TGTGCCAGCAGCTTATACCGGAACACTGAAGCTTTCTTT CASSLYRNTEAFF
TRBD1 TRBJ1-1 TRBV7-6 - TGTGCCAGCGCCCGTAACGTCCAGGGGGCGAGGGGCACTGAAGCTTTCTTT CASARNVQGARGTEAFF
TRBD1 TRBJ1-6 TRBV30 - TGTGCCTGGAGTGTACTAGCAGGGGGCCTCTATAATTCACCCCTCCACTTT CAWSVLAGGLYNSPLHF
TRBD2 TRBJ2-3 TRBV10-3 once TGTGCCACCCTAGCGGCTAGCACAGATACGCAGTATTTT CATLAASTDTQYF
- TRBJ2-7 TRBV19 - TGTGCCAGTAGTACCCGGGCGCGTCGAGGCGAGCAGTACTTC CASSTRARRGEQYF
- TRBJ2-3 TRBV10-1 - TGCGCCAGCGGTATGAATGGACCCACAGATACGCAGTATTTT CASGMNGPTDTQYF
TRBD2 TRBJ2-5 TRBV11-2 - TGTGCCAGCAGCTTATCTAGCGGGACGGTAGAAGAGACCCAGTACTTC CASSLSSGTVEETQYF
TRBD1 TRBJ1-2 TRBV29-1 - TGCAGCGTTGAAGCCGATGACAGGGGGTATTATGGCTACACCTTC CSVEADDRGYYGYTF
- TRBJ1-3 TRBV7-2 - TGTGCCAGCAGCTTGGATGGGGGATCCTCCGGAAACACCATATATTTT CASSLDGGSSGNTIYF
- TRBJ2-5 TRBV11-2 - TGTGCCAGCAGCTTGGGAGAGCGAATACAAGAGACCCAGTACTTC CASSLGERIQETQYF
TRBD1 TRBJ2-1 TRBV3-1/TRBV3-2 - TGTGCCAGCAGCAATGGACAGGGGGCGTACAATGAGCAGTTCTTC CASSNGQGAYNEQFF
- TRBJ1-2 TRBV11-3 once TGTGCCAGCAGCTTAGATGGGGGGCATGGCTACACCTTC CASSLDGGHGYTF
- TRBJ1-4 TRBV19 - TGTGCCAGTAGTAGGAGCCCAGGGACACAGCAAGAAAAACTGTTTTTT CASSRSPGTQQEKLFF
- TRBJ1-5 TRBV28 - TGTGCCAGCAGACCCAACAGGAGCAATCAGCCCCAGCATTTT CASRPNRSNQPQHF
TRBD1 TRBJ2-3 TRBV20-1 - TGCAGTGCTAGTGTCCTAAGGGACAGCCACACAGATACGCAGTATTTT CSASVLRDSHTDTQYF
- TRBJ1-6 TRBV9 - TGTGCCAGCAGCGTACAGGACAGTGGTGGTTCACCCCTCCACTTT CASSVQDSGGSPLHF
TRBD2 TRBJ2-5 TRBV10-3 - TGTGCCATTGGGACTAGCGGATCCTTAATGGAGACCCAGTACTTC CAIGTSGSLMETQYF
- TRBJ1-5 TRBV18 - TGTGCCAGCTCACCCAGAGATCAGCCCCAGCATTTT CASSPRDQPQHF
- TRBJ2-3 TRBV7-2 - TGTGCCAGCAGCTTATACCTAGCTGGGAAAGATACGCAGTATTTT CASSLYLAGKDTQYF
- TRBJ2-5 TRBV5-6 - TGTGCCAGCAGCTTTTCTTGGGAGACCCAGTACTTC CASSFSWETQYF
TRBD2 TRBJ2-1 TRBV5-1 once TGCGCCAGCAGCTTAATAGGGACTAGCGGAGTTTACAATGAGCAGTTCTTC CASSLIGTSGVYNEQFF
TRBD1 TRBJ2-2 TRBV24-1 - TGTGCCACCGGGAACTCCGGGACAGGGTCCGGGGAGCTGTTTTTT CATGNSGTGSGELFF